The text below deals with one T cell receptor beta chain. These data originate in a study of T cell changes during pregnancy in multiple sclerosis. The CDR3 spans 16 residues. Germline lookup yields CDR1 MGHDK and CDR2 SYGVNS. The V segment lost 2 bases and the J segment 7 bases; nucleotides outside the gene matches: 7. Sequenced by immunoSEQ multiplex PCR; TCRdb stores in-frame clones only, minus some. The data contain tens of thousands of clones, approximately 88% of them singletons. The sample consisted of CD4+ T cells from peripheral blood mononuclear cells, taken before pregnancy. The chain recombines TRBV25-1 with TRBJ1-5; TRBD1 aligns across 11 bases. This TCR was recovered from a female donor with multiple sclerosis, enrolled in a pregnancy study. The CDR3 loop is CASSEGGTGGRQPQHF. Written as DNA, the CDR3 is TGTGCCAGCAGTGAAGGTGGGACAGGGGGGCGCCAGCCCCAGCATTTT. Based on the CDR3 plus reference TRBV25-1 and TRBJ1-5, the full variable domain is EADIYQTPRYLVIGTGKKITLECSQTMGHDKMYWYQQDPGMELHLIHYSYGVNSTEKGDLSSESTVSRIRTEHFPLTLESARPSHTSQYLCASSEGGTGGRQPQHFGDGTRLSIL.